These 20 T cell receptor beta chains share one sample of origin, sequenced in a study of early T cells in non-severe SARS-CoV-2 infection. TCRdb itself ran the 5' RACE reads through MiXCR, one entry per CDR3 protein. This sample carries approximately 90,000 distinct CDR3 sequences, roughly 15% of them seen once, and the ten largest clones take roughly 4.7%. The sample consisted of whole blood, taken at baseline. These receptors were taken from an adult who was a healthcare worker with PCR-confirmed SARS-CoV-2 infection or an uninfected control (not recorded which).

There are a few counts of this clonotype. The CDR3 region is CASSSPGSLAAGANVLTF. DNA of the CDR3: TGTGCCAGCAGCTCCCCAGGGTCCCTGGCTGCTGGGGCCAACGTCCTGACTTTC. V gene TRBV7-9 combines with J gene TRBJ2-6, with a weak D call TRBD1 (5 bases). This CDR3 spans 18 amino acids. Germline loops: CDR1 SEHNR, CDR2 FQNEAQ (reference sequence). Trimming took 4 bases from V and 2 from J, leaving 18 bases between them.

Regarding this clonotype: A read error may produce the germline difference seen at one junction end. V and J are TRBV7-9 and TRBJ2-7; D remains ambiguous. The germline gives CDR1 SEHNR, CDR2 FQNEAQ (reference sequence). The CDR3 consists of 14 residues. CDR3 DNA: TGTGCCAGCGCCCCCCAAACCACCTCCTACGAACAGTACTTC. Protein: CASAPQTTSYEQYF.

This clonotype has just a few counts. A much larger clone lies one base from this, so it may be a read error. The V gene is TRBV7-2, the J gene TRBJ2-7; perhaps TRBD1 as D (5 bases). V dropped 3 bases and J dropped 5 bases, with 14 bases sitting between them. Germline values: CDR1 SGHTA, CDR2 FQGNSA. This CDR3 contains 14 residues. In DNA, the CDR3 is TGTGCCAGCAGCTTCTCAGGGATTTCCAACGAGCAGTACTTC. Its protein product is CASSFSGISNEQYF.

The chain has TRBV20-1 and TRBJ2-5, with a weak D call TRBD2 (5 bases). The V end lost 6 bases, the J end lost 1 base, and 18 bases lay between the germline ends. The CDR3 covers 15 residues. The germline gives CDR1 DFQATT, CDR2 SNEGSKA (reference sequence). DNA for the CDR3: TGCAGTGCGGACTCCGAGAAGGACTCCCAAGAGACCCAGTACTTC. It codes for CSADSEKDSQETQYF.

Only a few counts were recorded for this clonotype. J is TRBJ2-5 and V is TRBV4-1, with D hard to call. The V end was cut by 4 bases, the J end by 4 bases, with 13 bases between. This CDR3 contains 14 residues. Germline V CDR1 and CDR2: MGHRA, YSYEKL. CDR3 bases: TGCGCCAGCAGCCCCGAAAACCACATAGAGACCCAGTACTTC. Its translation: CASSPENHIETQYF.

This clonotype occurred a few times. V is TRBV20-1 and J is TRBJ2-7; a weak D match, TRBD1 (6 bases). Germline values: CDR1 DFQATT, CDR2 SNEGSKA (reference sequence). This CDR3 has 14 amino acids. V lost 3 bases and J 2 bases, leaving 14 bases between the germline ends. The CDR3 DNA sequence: TGCAGTGCTAGGTCGCCAGGGGCCACCTACGAGCAGTACTTC. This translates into CSARSPGATYEQYF.

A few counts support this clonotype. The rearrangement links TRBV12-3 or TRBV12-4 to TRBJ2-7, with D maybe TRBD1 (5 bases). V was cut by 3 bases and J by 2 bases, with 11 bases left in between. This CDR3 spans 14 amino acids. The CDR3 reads CASSLTVGPYEQYF. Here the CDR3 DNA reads TGTGCCAGCAGTTTGACAGTGGGTCCCTACGAGCAGTACTTC.

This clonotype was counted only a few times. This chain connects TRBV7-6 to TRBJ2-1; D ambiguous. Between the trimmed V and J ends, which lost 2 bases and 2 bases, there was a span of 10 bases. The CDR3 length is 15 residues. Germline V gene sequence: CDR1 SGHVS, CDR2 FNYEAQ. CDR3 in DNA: TGTGCCAGCAGCTTAAGAGCTGGAACCTACAATGAGCAGTTCTTC. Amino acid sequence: CASSLRAGTYNEQFF.

The CDR3 loop reads CASSYSKVGQGYEQYF. Here the CDR3 DNA reads TGTGCCAGCAGTTACTCGAAGGTTGGGCAGGGTTACGAGCAGTACTTC. The chain carries TRBV6-6 and TRBJ2-7; D is perhaps TRBD1 (5 bases). The CDR3 extends over 16 amino acids. Trimming pared 0 bases from V and 4 bases from J, leaving 16 bases between. Germline CDR1 MNHNY, CDR2 SVGAGI (reference sequence).

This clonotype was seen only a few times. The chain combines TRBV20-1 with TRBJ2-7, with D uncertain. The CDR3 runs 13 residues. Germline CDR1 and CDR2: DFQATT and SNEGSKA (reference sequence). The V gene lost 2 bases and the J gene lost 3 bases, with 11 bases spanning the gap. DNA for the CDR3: TGCAGTGCTAGAATGGGCAGGAGCTACGAGCAGTACTTC. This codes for CSARMGRSYEQYF.

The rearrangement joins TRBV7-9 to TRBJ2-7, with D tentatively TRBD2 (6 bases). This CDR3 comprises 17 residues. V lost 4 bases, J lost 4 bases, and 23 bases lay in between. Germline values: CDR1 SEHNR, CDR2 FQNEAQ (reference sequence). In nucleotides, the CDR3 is TGTGCCAGCAGCTCTATCAGCGGGTCACCTTCCCGGTACGAGCAGTACTTC. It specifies CASSSISGSPSRYEQYF.

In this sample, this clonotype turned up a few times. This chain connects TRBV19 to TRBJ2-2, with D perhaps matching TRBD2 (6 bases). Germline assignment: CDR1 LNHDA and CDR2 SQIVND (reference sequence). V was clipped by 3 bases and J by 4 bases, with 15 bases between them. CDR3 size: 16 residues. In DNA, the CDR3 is TGTGCCAGTAGTATTGAACTAGCTCGGGGCACCGGGGAGCTGTTTTTT. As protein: CASSIELARGTGELFF.

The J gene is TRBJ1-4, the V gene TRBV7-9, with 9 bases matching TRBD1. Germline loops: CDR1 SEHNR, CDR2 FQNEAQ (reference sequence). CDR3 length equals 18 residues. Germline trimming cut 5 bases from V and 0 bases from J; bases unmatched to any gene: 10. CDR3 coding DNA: TGTGCCAGCAGCATTACCCCCTACAGGGGGCCAACTAATGAAAAACTGTTTTTT. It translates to CASSITPYRGPTNEKLFF.

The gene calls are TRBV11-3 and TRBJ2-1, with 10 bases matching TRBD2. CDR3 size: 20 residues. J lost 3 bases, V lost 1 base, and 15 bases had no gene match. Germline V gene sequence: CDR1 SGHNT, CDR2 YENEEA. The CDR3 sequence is CASSLVGGSSGSFVYNEQFF. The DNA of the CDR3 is TGTGCCAGCAGCTTAGTGGGGGGGTCTAGCGGGAGTTTCGTCTACAATGAGCAGTTCTTC.

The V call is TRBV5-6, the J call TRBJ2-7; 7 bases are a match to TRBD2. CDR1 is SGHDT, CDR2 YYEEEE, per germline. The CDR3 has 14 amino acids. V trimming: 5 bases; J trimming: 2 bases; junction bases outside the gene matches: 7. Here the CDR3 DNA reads TGTGCCAGCAGTCTAGGAGCGGGGACCTACGAGCAGTACTTC. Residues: CASSLGAGTYEQYF.

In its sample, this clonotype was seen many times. The CDR3 DNA reads as TGTGCCAGCAGTGGAACCGGGGAGCTGTTTTTT. Residues: CASSGTGELFF. V is TRBV7-9 and J is TRBJ2-2; D ambiguous. This CDR3 is 11 amino acids long. Trimming took 6 bases from V and 5 from J, leaving 4 bases between them. CDR1 and CDR2 (germline): SEHNR, FQNEAQ (reference sequence).

This chain's CDR3 is CASSFAGTGYFYEQYF. CDR3 nucleotides: TGTGCCAGCAGTTTTGCCGGGACAGGGTATTTCTACGAGCAGTACTTC. The J gene is TRBJ2-7, the V gene TRBV5-6; TRBD1 agrees at 9 bases. V was pared by 5 bases and J by 3 bases, with 12 bases of the junction left unmatched. The germline gives CDR1 SGHDT, CDR2 YYEEEE. This CDR3 is 16 amino acids long.

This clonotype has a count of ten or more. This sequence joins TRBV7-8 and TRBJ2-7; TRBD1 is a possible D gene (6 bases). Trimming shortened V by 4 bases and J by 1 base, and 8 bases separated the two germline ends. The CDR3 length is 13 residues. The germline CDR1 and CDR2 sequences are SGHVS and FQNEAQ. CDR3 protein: CASSSGQSYEQYF. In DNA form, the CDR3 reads TGTGCCAGCAGCTCAGGACAGTCCTACGAGCAGTACTTC. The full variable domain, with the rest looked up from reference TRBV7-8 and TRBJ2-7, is GAGVSQSPRYKVAKRGQDVALRCDPISGHVSLFWYQQALGQGPEFLTYFQNEAQLDKSGLPSDRFFAERPEGSVSTLKIQRTQQEDSAVYLCASSSGQSYEQYFGPGTRLTVT.

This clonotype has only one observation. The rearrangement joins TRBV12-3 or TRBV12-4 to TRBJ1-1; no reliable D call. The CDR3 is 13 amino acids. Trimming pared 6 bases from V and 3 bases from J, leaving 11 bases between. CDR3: CASSRDLYTEAFF. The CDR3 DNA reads TGTGCCAGCAGCCGAGATTTATACACTGAAGCTTTCTTT.

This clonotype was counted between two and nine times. In nucleotides, the CDR3 is TGTGCCAGCAGCGTAGGGGGGGTCCCGTCCTATAATTCACCCCTCCACTTT. Translated: CASSVGGVPSYNSPLHF. This rearrangement joins TRBV9 to TRBJ1-6; D perhaps matches TRBD1 (5 bases). Germline CDR1 and CDR2: SGDLS and YYNGEE. V dropped 0 bases and J dropped 1 base, with 11 bases sitting between them. The CDR3 totals 17 residues.